This TCR beta chain was documented in a study of cytomegalovirus exposure and HLA in healthy donors. The study's findings and limits: The CMV antigen specificity of a few CMV-associated chains was confirmed through in vitro analysis. A previous analysis found most TCR beta V segments productive roughly 87% or roughly 30% of the time.

About this clone: What it recognizes is unknown.

Germline V lookup: CDR1 MDHEN, CDR2 SYDVKM. This CDR3 is 15 amino acids long. Deletions cut 6 bases from V and 7 bases from J, with 16 bases between. The PCR ran on 60 Vbeta and 13 Jbeta primers. Sequenced by immunoSEQ multiplex PCR; TCRdb stores in-frame clones only, minus some. The sample consists of about 42,000 clones, 50% of them appearing once. V gene TRBV28 combines with J gene TRBJ1-6; D might be TRBD1 (6 bases). The clonotype originates from a human donor in good health. The specimen was PBMCs. The CDR3 spells CASRPSTGKNSPLHF. DNA of the CDR3: TGTGCCAGCAGACCCTCGACAGGAAAAAATTCACCCCTCCACTTT.